What follows describes a single TCR beta chain. These data belong to a study of blood T cell repertoires in COVID-19. Looked up from germline, CDR1 is SGHNT and CDR2 is YENEEA. The CDR3 extends over 14 amino acids. J was trimmed by 1 base and V by 8 bases; bases with no gene match: 6. Original data processing: Amplification of reference gene primers was used by the study to estimate nucleated cell counts. Data came from immunoSEQ multiplex PCR; TCRdb stores just in-frame clones and leaves some out. That table furnishes V, J and clone size, whereas the DNA furnished D and trimming. The table has roughly 170,000 clones, around 85% seen once.

Source material: peripheral blood. J is TRBJ2-3 and V is TRBV11-3; 7 bases are shared with TRBD1. The receptor was isolated from a man between 65 and 85 years old with active or convalescent COVID-19. CDR3 DNA: TGTGCCAGCGCAGAGGGGGCACGCACAGATACGCAGTATTTT. It encodes CASAEGARTDTQYF.